This T cell receptor beta chain was profiled in a study of T cell repertoires in cytomegalovirus infection. Study-wide background: Peptides in the study included HLA-C-restricted and HLA-B-restricted CMV epitopes. In public TCR beta signatures, there were indications of both CMV infection and matching HLA type. General study findings and limits: The response measured ex vivo was dominated by TCR beta clonotypes (HLA-C-restricted and CMV-specific). Public TCR beta family frequency separated CMV-and-HLA carriers, including in an independent cohort.

MiXCR, run by TCRdb on the reads, gives a single entry per CDR3 protein. The repertoire includes about 570,000 distinct CDR3 sequences, almost 40% of them detected once, and around 48% sits in the top ten. Trimming cost V 6 bases and J 3 bases, with 24 bases left between them. Germline V gene sequence: CDR1 SGHTA, CDR2 FQGNSA. This CDR3 contains 19 residues. The sample holds many counts of this clonotype. Its antigen remains unidentified. Sample: cultured PBMCs, taken from culture after CMV antigen stimulation. This receptor was identified in a human donor in good health (CMV status not recorded). Some clones in this sample may be carry-over from other donors' samples. The V call is TRBV7-2, the J call TRBJ2-6, with D possibly TRBD2 on 5 matching bases. The CDR3 coding sequence is TGTGCCAGCAGTCCCATCCTTGGATCCTCGGCGGGTGGGGCCAACGTCCTGACTTTC. It yields the protein CASSPILGSSAGGANVLTF.